This paragraph reports one T cell receptor beta chain. This specimen comes from a study of blood T cell repertoires in COVID-19. J lost 2 bases, V lost 8 bases, and 3 bases had no gene match. CDR3 size: 13 residues. From germline, CDR1 is LGHDT and CDR2 YNNKEL (reference sequence). Per the authors' pipeline: Amplification with reference gene primers provided the estimates of nucleated cell counts. This table comes from immunoSEQ multiplex PCR, and its TCRdb copy is limited to in-frame clones, with some not included. The DNA gave D and trimming, while V, J and clone size come from that table. The repertoire consists of under 200,000 clones, with 89% occurring once and the leading ten covering roughly 0.77%.

The chain couples TRBV3-1 (or the pseudogene TRBV3-2) to TRBJ2-1; 7 bases map to TRBD1. This receptor was identified in a woman in her late teens or twenties who had recovered from COVID-19. The sample was PBMCs or T cells enriched from blood (not recorded which). CDR3 bases: TGTGCCAGCCTAGACAGGGCCTACAATGAGCAGTTCTTC. This sequence encodes CASLDRAYNEQFF.